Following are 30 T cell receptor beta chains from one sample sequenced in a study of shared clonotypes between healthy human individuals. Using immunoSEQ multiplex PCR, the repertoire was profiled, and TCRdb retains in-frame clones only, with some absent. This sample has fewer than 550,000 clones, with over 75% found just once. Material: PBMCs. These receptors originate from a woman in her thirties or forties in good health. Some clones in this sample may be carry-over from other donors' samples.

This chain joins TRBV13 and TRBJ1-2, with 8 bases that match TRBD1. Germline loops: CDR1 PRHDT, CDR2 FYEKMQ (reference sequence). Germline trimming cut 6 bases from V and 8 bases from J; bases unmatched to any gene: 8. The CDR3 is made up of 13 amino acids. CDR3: CASRPSGQAGYTF. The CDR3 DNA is TGTGCCAGCAGACCTTCGGGACAGGCAGGCTACACCTTC.

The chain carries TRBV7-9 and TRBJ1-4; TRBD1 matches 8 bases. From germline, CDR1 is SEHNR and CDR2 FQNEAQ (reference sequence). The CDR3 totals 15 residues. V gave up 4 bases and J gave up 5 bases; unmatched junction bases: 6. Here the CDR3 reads CASSYDRGPNEKLFF. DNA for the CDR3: TGTGCCAGCAGCTACGACAGGGGCCCCAATGAAAAACTGTTTTTT.

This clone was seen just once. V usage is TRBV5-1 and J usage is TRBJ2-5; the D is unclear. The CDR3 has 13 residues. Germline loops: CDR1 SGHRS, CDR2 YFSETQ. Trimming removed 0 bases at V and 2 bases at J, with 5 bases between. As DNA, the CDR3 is TGCGCCAGCAGCTTGGAGCTGCAAGAGACCCAGTACTTC. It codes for CASSLELQETQYF.

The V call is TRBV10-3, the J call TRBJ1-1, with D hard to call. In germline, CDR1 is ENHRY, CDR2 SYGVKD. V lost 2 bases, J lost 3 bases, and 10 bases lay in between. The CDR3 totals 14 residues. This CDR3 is CAISESSRDTEAFF. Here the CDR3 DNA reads TGTGCCATCAGTGAGAGTTCGAGAGACACTGAAGCTTTCTTT.

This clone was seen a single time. The CDR3 protein is CASTIRGRTEAFF. The CDR3 bases are TGTGCCAGTACTATCCGGGGACGGACTGAAGCTTTCTTT. The rearrangement links TRBV19 to TRBJ1-1; D possibly corresponds to TRBD1 (5 bases). This CDR3 contains 13 residues. V shed 7 bases and J shed 5 bases, with 14 bases lying between them. The germline V gene encodes CDR1 LNHDA and CDR2 SQIVND (reference sequence).

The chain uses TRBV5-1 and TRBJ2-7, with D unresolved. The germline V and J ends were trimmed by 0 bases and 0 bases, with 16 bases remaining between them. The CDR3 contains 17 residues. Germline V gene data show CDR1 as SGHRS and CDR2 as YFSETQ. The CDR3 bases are TGCGCCAGCAGCTTGGCCGGTGGGTGGCCCTCCTCCTACGAGCAGTACTTC. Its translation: CASSLAGGWPSSYEQYF.

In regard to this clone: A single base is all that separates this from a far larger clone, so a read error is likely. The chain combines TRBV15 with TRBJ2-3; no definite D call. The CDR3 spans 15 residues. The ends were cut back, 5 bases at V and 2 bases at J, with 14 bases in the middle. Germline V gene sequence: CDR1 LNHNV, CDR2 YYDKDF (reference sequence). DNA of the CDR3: TGTGCCACCAGCCCTTTTGGCGGAACCACAGATACGCAGTATTTT. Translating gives CATSPFGGTTDTQYF.

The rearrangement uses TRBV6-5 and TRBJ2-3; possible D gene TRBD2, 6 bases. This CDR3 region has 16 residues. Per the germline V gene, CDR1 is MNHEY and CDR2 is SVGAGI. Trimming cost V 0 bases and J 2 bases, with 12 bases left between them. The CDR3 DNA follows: TGTGCCAGCAGTTACTCCGGGACTGGGTACACAGATACGCAGTATTTT. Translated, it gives CASSYSGTGYTDTQYF.

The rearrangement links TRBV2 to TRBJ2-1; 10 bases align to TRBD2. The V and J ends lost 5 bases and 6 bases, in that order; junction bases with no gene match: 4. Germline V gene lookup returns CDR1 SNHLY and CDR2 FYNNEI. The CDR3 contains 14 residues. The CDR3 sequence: CASSPGTSANEQFF. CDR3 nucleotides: TGTGCCAGCAGTCCTGGGACTAGCGCCAATGAGCAGTTCTTC.

Here the CDR3 DNA reads TGTGCCAGCAGAACCGGGACAACGAGCTCCTACGAGCAGTACTTC. Its translation: CASRTGTTSSYEQYF. This chain connects TRBV6-6 to TRBJ2-7, with D possibly TRBD1 on 6 matching bases. Germline V gene lookup returns CDR1 MNHNY and CDR2 SVGAGI (reference sequence). This CDR3 region has 15 residues. The V end lost 6 bases, the J end lost 0 bases, and 15 bases lay between the germline ends.

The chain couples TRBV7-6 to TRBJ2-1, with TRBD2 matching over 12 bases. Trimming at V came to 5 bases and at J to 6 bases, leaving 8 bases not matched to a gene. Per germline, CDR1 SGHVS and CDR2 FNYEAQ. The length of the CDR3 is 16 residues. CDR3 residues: CASSPWTSGNGNEQFF. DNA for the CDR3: TGTGCCAGCAGCCCGTGGACTAGCGGGAACGGCAATGAGCAGTTCTTC.

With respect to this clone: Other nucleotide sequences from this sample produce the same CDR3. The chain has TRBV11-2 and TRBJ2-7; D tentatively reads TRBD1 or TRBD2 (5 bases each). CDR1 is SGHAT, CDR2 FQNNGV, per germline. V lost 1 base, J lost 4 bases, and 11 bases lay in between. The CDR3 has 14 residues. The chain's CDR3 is CASSLGGGLYEQYF. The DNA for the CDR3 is TGTGCCAGCAGCTTAGGTGGGGGATTATACGAGCAGTACTTC.

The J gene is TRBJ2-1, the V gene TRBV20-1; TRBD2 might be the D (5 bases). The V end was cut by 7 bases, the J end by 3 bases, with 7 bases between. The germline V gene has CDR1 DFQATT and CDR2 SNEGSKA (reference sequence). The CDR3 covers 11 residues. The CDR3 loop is CSELGYNEQFF. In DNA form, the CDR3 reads TGCAGTGAACTAGGCTACAATGAGCAGTTCTTC.

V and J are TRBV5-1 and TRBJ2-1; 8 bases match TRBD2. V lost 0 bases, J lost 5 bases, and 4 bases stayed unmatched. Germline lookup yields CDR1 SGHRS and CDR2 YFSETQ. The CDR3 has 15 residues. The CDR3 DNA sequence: TGCGCCAGCAGCTTGGGCGGGAGGCCGAACAATGAGCAGTTCTTC. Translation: CASSLGGRPNNEQFF.

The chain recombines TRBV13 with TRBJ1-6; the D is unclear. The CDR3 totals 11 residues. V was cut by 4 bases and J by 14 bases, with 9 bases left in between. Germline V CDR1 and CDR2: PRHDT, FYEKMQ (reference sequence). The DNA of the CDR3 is TGTGCCAGCAGCTCAGATGGGGCCCTCCACTTT. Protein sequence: CASSSDGALHF.

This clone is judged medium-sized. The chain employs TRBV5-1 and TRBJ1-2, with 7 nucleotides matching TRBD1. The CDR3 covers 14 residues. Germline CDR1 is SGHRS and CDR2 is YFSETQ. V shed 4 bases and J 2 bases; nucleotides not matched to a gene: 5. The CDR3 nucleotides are TGCGCCAGCAGCCCGCGGGACAGAAACTATGGCTACACCTTC. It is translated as CASSPRDRNYGYTF.

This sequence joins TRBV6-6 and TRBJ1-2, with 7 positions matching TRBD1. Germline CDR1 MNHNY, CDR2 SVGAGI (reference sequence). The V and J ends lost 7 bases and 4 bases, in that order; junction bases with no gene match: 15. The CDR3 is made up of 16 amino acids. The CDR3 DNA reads TGTGCCAGCAAAGAAATAGGACAGGCATCCACCTATGGCTACACCTTC. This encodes CASKEIGQASTYGYTF.

CDR3 DNA: TGCGCCAGCAGTCCGACAGGTGGAGGGGCTGAAGCTTTCTTT. Translated: CASSPTGGGAEAFF. The chain links TRBV10-1 to TRBJ1-1; D is possibly TRBD1 (6 bases). This CDR3 region has 14 residues. Trimming pared 5 bases from V and 6 bases from J, leaving 16 bases between. Germline V CDR1 and CDR2: WNHNN, SYGVQD (reference sequence).

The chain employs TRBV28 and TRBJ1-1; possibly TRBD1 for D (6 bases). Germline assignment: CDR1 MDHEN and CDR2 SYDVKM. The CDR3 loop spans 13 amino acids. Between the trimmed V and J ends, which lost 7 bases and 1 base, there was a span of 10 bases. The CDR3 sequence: CASTQGRNTEAFF. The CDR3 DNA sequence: TGTGCCAGCACCCAGGGGCGGAACACTGAAGCTTTCTTT.

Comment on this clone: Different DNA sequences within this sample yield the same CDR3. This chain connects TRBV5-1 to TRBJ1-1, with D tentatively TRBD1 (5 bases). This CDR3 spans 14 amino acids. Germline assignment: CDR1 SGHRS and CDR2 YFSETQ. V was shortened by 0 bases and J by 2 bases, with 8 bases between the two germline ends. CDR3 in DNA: TGCGCCAGCAGCTTGGGACAGCCCAACACTGAAGCTTTCTTT. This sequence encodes CASSLGQPNTEAFF.

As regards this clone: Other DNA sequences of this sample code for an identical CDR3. The CDR3, as DNA: TGTGCCAGCAGCTATAGCAATCAGCCCCAGCATTTT. It is translated as CASSYSNQPQHF. The chain couples TRBV7-2 to TRBJ1-5; D remains unclear. V was shortened by 4 bases and J by 0 bases, with 1 base between the two germline ends. Germline CDR1 SGHTA, CDR2 FQGNSA. The length of the CDR3 is 12 residues. The full variable domain, its missing parts supplied by reference TRBV7-2 and TRBJ1-5, is GAGVSQSPSNKVTEKGKDVELRCDPISGHTALYWYRQSLGQGLEFLIYFQGNSAPDKSGLPSDRFSAERTGGSVSTLTIQRTQQEDSAVYLCASSYSNQPQHFGDGTRLSIL.

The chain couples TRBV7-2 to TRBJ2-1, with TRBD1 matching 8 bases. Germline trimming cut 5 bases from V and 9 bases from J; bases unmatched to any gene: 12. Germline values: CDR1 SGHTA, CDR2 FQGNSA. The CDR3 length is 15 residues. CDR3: CASSTQGAIMREQFF. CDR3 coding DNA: TGTGCCAGCAGCACCCAGGGGGCCATAATGCGTGAGCAGTTCTTC.

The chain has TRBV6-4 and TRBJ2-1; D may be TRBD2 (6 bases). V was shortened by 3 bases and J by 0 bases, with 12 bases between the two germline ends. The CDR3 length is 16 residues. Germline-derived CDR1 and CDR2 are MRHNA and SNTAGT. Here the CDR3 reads CASSDADGSSYNEQFF. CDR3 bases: TGTGCCAGCAGTGATGCGGACGGGAGCTCCTACAATGAGCAGTTCTTC.

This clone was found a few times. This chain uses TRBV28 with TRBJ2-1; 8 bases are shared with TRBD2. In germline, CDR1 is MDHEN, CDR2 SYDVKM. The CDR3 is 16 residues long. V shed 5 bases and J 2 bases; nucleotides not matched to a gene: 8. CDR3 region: CASSPPGLEAYNEQFF. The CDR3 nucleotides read TGTGCCAGCAGTCCGCCGGGACTAGAGGCCTACAATGAGCAGTTCTTC.

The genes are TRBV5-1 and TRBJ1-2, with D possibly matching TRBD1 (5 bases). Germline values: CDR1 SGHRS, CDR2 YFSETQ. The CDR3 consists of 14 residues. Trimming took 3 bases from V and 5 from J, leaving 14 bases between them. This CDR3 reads CASSSDTVLYGYTF. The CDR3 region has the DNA TGCGCCAGCAGCTCGGACACGGTTTTATATGGCTACACCTTC.

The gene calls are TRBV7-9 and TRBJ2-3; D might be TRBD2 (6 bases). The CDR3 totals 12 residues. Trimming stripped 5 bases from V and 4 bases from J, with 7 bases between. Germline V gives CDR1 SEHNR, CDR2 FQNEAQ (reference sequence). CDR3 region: CASSGGPDTQYF. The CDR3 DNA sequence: TGTGCCAGCAGCGGAGGGCCAGATACGCAGTATTTT.

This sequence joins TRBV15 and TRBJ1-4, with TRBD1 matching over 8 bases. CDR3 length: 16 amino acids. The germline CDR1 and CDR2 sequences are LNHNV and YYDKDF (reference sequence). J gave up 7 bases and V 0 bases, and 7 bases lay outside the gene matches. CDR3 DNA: TGTGCCACCAGCAGAGATTCCGGGACAGGCGTTGAAAAACTGTTTTTT. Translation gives CATSRDSGTGVEKLFF. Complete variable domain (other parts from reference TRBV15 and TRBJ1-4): DAMVIQNPRYQVTQFGKPVTLSCSQTLNHNVMYWYQQKSSQAPKLLFHYYDKDFNNEADTPDNFQSRRPNTSFCFLDIRSPGLGDTAMYLCATSRDSGTGVEKLFFGSGTQLSVL.

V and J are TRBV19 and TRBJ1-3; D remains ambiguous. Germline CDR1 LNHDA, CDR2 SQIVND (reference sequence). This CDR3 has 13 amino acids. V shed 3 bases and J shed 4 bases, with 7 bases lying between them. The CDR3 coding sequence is TGTGCCAGTAGTATCACTGTCGGAAACACCATATATTTT. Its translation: CASSITVGNTIYF.

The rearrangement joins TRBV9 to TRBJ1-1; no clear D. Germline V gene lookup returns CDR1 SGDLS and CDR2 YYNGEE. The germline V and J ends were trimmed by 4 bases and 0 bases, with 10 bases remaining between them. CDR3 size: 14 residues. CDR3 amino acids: CASSPRLLNTEAFF. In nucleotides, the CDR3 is TGTGCCAGCAGCCCGCGACTGTTGAACACTGAAGCTTTCTTT.

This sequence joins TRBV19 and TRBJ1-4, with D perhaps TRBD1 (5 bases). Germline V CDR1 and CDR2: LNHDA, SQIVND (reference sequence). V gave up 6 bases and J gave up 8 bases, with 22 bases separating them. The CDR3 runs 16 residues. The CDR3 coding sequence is TGTGCCAGTAGCGTTTCGGACGGGACTCCCGGGGAAAAACTGTTTTTT. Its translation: CASSVSDGTPGEKLFF. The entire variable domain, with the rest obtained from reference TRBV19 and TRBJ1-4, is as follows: DGGITQSPKYLFRKEGQNVTLSCEQNLNHDAMYWYRQDPGQGLRLIYYSQIVNDFQKGDIAEGYSVSREKKESFPLTVTSAQKNPTAFYLCASSVSDGTPGEKLFFGSGTQLSVL.